This T cell receptor (beta chain) was captured in a study of T cell responses to AZD1222 COVID-19 vaccine listed by TCRdb under 2021. Background for the entire study: A total of just over 230 trial participants underwent TCR sequencing, of whom some 210 received two doses of AZD1222 and around 26 received two doses of the MenACWY control vaccine. Trial participants were enrolled into age subgroups of 18-55, 56-69 and 70-plus years, which contained around 150, 28 and 57 TCR-sequenced participants, respectively. Results the study describes overall, beyond this receptor: Most participants were white British and females outnumbered males, and the authors suggested that clonal diversity may have been underestimated. The whole spike protein was spanned by vaccine-associated CD4 TCRs, and dominant responses were seen in regions 160-218 and 743-854. In the small 56-69-year group, the increase in depth fell short of significance, most likely because of low power. After two AZD1222 doses, spike-specific TCR breadth and depth were significantly higher than at day 0 and than in MenACWY recipients. Reportedly, close to half of the unique spike-specific TCRs recognized epitopes lying outside the regions that are mutated in the B.1.351 and B.1.1.7 variants. Because no day 14 peak-response samples were available, repertoires were characterized only after the peak T cell response. Conclusions about previously exposed vaccinees are limited because only 5 or 6 AZD1222 recipients were SARS-CoV-2 seropositive at baseline.

The germline V gene sets CDR1 to SGHRS and CDR2 to YFSETQ. The CDR3 starts with the cysteine, ends with the phenylalanine, and has 15 residues. Here the CDR3 DNA is all that survives: 45 bases in frame from base 1. For this chain, trimming is 4 bases at the V end and 1 base at the J end, and the number of junction bases without a gene match is 2. The CDR3 regions of human TCRbeta chains were analyzed by immunosequencing. The study's own analysis went as follows. TCRs in the repertoires were compared against a reference library of SARS-CoV-2-specific TCRs that had been generated with the MIRA antigen-specificity platform. Breadth was defined as the fraction of unique TCRs that were SARS-CoV-2-associated, and depth was defined as the fraction of total T cells that were SARS-CoV-2-associated. Using the MIRA data, each spike-specific TCR was mapped to the spike region that the TCR reacts to and placed in a CD4 or CD8 class. Log10-transformed breadth and depth values were compared by one-way ANOVA with Sidak's multiple comparisons tests. Here the immuneACCESS table is served through TCRdb, limited to in-frame sequences with V and J called. Missing clones are a known gap in these copies; in checked studies unresolved V genes cover under half, and the rest lacks a known reason. V, J and clone size reflect that table, while D and trimming were determined from the DNA. Across this sample there are fewer than 110,000 clones, with 92% seen only once. Over 7% of the sample comes from the top ten.

Worth noting for this clone: What this receptor recognizes is not known. Base qualities are not at hand, and no much larger clone is one base apart.

This specimen's time point label, interpreted: about 28 days (+/-7) after the second vaccine dose. AZD1222 recipients with second doses at about 4 weeks or about 12 weeks were pooled, because spike-specific TCR depth and breadth did not differ between schedules. Samples from vaccinated people were obtained from the UK trials COV001 and COV002, which included a single-blind randomized controlled phase 2/3 trial of AZD1222 (ChAdOx1 nCoV-19) in healthy adults. For TCRbeta chain sequencing, PBMC samples were collected from trial participants at day 0 and at day 28 after the second dose. The receptor chain draws on TRBV5-1 and TRBJ2-2; 9 junctional bases match TRBD1. This clonotype originated in an adult who received the AZD1222 COVID-19 vaccine. Material: peripheral blood, obtained 28 days after the second AZD1222 dose. The CDR3 protein is CASSPDRGNTGELFF. The DNA reads TGCGCCAGCAGCCCGGACAGGGGGAACACCGGGGAGCTGTTTTTT.